This section outlines one TCR beta chain sequence together with its context. Its antigen remains unknown. This sample is part of a study of cytotoxic CD8 clonotypes in ibrutinib-treated CLL. General observations from the study: Clonality at baseline surpassed age-matched healthy donors and tracked circulating CD8+ T-cell counts. Samples were collected at differing times from sustained-remission and progressing patients. With treatment, public clonotypes, which were uncommon, either contracted or remained stable.

Germline values: CDR1 SGHTA, CDR2 FQGTGA. This CDR3 is built from 13 residues. The V end lost 5 bases, the J end lost 5 bases, and 11 bases lay between the germline ends. TCRdb keeps only in-frame clones here, not all; method: immunoSEQ multiplex PCR. The repertoire has roughly 220,000 clones, roughly 77% of them found once; the top ten carry more than 4.5%. Sequenced material: PBMCs, taken after 12 months of ibrutinib treatment. The rearrangement links TRBV7-3 to TRBJ2-3; D is unclear. This receptor was taken from a human donor with chronic lymphocytic leukemia. The CDR3 bases are TGTGCCAGCAGCCTCCGACTTAAAGATACGCAGTATTTT. Translated, it gives CASSLRLKDTQYF.